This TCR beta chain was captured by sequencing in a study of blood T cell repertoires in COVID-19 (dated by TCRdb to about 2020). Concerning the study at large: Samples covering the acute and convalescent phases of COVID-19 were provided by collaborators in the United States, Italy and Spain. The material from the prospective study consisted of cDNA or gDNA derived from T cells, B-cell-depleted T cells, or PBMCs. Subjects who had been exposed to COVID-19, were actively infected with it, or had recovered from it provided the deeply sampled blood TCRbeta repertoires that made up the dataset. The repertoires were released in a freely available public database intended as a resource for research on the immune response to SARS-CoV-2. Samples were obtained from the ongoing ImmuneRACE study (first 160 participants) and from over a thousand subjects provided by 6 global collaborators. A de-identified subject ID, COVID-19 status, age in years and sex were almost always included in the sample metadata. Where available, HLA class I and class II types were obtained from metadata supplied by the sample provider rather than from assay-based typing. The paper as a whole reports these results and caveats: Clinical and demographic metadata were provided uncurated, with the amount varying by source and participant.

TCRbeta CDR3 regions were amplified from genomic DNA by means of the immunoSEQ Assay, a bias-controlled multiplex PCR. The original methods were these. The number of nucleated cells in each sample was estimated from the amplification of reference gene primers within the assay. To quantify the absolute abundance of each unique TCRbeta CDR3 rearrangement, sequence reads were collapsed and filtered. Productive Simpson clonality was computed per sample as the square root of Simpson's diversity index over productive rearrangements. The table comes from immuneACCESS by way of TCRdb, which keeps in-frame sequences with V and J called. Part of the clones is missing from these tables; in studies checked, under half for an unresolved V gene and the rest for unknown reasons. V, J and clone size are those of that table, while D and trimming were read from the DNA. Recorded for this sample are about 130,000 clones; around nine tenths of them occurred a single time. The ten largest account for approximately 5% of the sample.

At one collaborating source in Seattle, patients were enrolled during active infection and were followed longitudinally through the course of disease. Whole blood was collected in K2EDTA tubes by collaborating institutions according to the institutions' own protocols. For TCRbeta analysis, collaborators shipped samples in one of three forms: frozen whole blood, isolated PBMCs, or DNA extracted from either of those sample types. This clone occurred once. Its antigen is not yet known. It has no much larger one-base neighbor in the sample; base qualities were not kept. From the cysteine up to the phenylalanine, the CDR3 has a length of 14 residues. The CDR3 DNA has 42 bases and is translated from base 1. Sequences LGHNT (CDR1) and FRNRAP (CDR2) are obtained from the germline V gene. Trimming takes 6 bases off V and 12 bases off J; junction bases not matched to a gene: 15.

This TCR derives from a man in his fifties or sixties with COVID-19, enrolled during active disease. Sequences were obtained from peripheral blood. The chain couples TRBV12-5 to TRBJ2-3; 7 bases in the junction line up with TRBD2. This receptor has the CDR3 CASGAGLDALRQYF. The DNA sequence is TGTGCTAGTGGCGCAGGACTAGACGCCCTACGCCAGTATTTT. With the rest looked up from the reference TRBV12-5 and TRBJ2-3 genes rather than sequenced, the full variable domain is DARVTQTPRHKVTEMGQEVTMRCQPILGHNTVFWYRQTMMQGLELLAYFRNRAPLDDSGMPKDRFSAEMPDATLATLKIQPSEPRDSAVYFCASGAGLDALRQYFGPGTRLTVL.